Listed below are T cell receptor beta chains from one sample, sequenced in a study of cytomegalovirus exposure and HLA in healthy donors. The assay was immunoSEQ multiplex PCR, and TCRdb's table has in-frame clones only and misses some. The profile shows hundreds of thousands of clones, about 74% of them singletons. Sequencing was done on a sample of PBMCs. The receptors stem from a woman in her twenties or thirties in good health and CMV-seronegative. The CDR3 runs from the conserved cysteine through the conserved F or W. The order of the fields is clone size, V gene, D gene, J gene, CDR3 DNA, CDR3 protein. D genes are given only for firm matches. Not all rows give a size; the values are once, few, many and, for expanded clones, a class.

clone_size: .; v_call: TRBV9; d_call: TRBD1; j_call: TRBJ2-7; cdr3_nt: TGTGCCAGCAGCGTTCTTTGGACAGGGCCGGACGAGCAGTACTTC; cdr3_aa: CASSVLWTGPDEQYF
clone_size: .; v_call: TRBV6-6; d_call: .; j_call: TRBJ2-1; cdr3_nt: TGTGCCAGCAGTTTAGACAGGGACTTCTACAATGAGCAGTTCTTC; cdr3_aa: CASSLDRDFYNEQFF
clone_size: .; v_call: TRBV5-8; d_call: TRBD1; j_call: TRBJ1-5; cdr3_nt: TGTGCCAGCAGCTTACGGGACAGATATCAGCCCCAGCATTTT; cdr3_aa: CASSLRDRYQPQHF
clone_size: .; v_call: TRBV19; d_call: .; j_call: TRBJ1-1; cdr3_nt: TGTGCCAGTAGTTCCCTGGACAAGAACACTGAAGCTTTCTTT; cdr3_aa: CASSSLDKNTEAFF
clone_size: .; v_call: TRBV30; d_call: .; j_call: TRBJ2-3; cdr3_nt: TGTGCCTGGGAAGAGGTGGCGGATACGCAGTATTTT; cdr3_aa: CAWEEVADTQYF
clone_size: .; v_call: TRBV7-2; d_call: TRBD2; j_call: TRBJ2-7; cdr3_nt: TGTGCCAGCAGCTCGGGTATTAGCGGGAAATCCAGCGAGCAGTACTTC; cdr3_aa: CASSSGISGKSSEQYF
clone_size: .; v_call: TRBV30; d_call: TRBD2; j_call: TRBJ2-3; cdr3_nt: TGTGCCTGGAGTTTAGCGGGAACGTCAGATACGCAGTATTTT; cdr3_aa: CAWSLAGTSDTQYF
clone_size: .; v_call: TRBV14; d_call: .; j_call: TRBJ1-2; cdr3_nt: TGTGCCAGCAGCCGTGGGCTGGGTGGCTACACCTTC; cdr3_aa: CASSRGLGGYTF
clone_size: .; v_call: TRBV18; d_call: .; j_call: TRBJ1-1; cdr3_nt: TGTGCCAGCTCTCAAGGAGGAGACACTGAAGCTTTCTTT; cdr3_aa: CASSQGGDTEAFF
clone_size: .; v_call: TRBV5-4; d_call: .; j_call: TRBJ1-2; cdr3_nt: TGTGCCAGCAGCTTATCAGGGGCGCTTAGCTATGGCTACACCTTC; cdr3_aa: CASSLSGALSYGYTF
clone_size: few; v_call: TRBV6-1; d_call: TRBD1; j_call: TRBJ1-4; cdr3_nt: TGTGCCAGCAGTGAAGGAGGGAAGGGGGCTGAACTGTTTTTT; cdr3_aa: CASSEGGKGAELFF
clone_size: .; v_call: TRBV30; d_call: .; j_call: TRBJ2-5; cdr3_nt: TGTGCCTGGAGTCCAGGGTCTGGTGAGACCCAGTACTTC; cdr3_aa: CAWSPGSGETQYF
clone_size: .; v_call: TRBV19; d_call: TRBD1; j_call: TRBJ2-2; cdr3_nt: TGTGCCAGTAGTGACGACAGGGGCATAGACACCGGGGAGCTGTTTTTT; cdr3_aa: CASSDDRGIDTGELFF
clone_size: few; v_call: TRBV5-4; d_call: .; j_call: TRBJ2-3; cdr3_nt: TGTGCCAGCAGCTTGGCCGGACAGCCGACAGATACGCAGTATTTT; cdr3_aa: CASSLAGQPTDTQYF
clone_size: .; v_call: TRBV6-5; d_call: .; j_call: TRBJ2-7; cdr3_nt: TGTGCCAGCGACGGAGCGGCGACCTACGAGCAGTACTTC; cdr3_aa: CASDGAATYEQYF
clone_size: .; v_call: TRBV7-9; d_call: .; j_call: TRBJ2-3; cdr3_nt: TGTGCCAGCAGCTTAGCGCAAAGGGGCCGAGATACGCAGTATTTT; cdr3_aa: CASSLAQRGRDTQYF
clone_size: .; v_call: TRBV15; d_call: TRBD2; j_call: TRBJ2-6; cdr3_nt: TGTGCCACCAGCAGGACTAGCGGGGGCCTCTCTGGGGCCAACGTCCTGACTTTC; cdr3_aa: CATSRTSGGLSGANVLTF
clone_size: .; v_call: TRBV6-1; d_call: TRBD1; j_call: TRBJ2-3; cdr3_nt: TGTGCCGTTTCAGACAGGGGGCGTGGAGATACGCAGTATTTT; cdr3_aa: CAVSDRGRGDTQYF
clone_size: .; v_call: TRBV13; d_call: .; j_call: TRBJ1-6; cdr3_nt: TGTGCCAGCAGCTCCAGGGGTTCACCCCTCCACTTT; cdr3_aa: CASSSRGSPLHF
clone_size: .; v_call: TRBV7-2; d_call: .; j_call: TRBJ1-1; cdr3_nt: TGTGCCAGCAGCTTAGATCGCCACGGTGAAGCTTTCTTT; cdr3_aa: CASSLDRHGEAFF